This TCR beta chain was retrieved from a study of shared clonotypes between healthy human individuals. Broader study findings: Limited genetic and exposure-history diversity came from having few donors. A handful of donors held roughly 5% of naive CD4 clonotypes in common.

On this clone itself: The antigen remains unidentified.

Clones were sequenced by immunoSEQ multiplex PCR, and TCRdb holds only the in-frame ones, with some missing. The table includes approximately 700,000 clones, roughly 72% detected once. V was cut by 1 base and J by 2 bases, with 9 bases left in between. From germline, CDR1 is SQVTM and CDR2 ANQGSEA. This CDR3 spans 14 amino acids. The genes are TRBV29-1 and TRBJ1-5; D remains unclear. The receptor was derived from a woman in her 30s in good health. Sample: memory CD4+ T cells sorted from blood. Subset noted: CD45RA-negative fraction. The CDR3 nucleotides are TGCAGCGTTGAAGGCGAACGGGGCAATCAGCCCCAGCATTTT. It translates to CSVEGERGNQPQHF.